This T cell receptor beta chain stems from a study of Graves' ophthalmopathy and Graves' hyperthyroidism. Amplification of the TCR beta CDR3 regions used RNA transcripts (as template). HTBI primers were used in a first-round RT-PCR, which preceded a second-round multiplex PCR. TCRdb processed the multiplex PCR reads anew with MiXCR; each CDR3 protein has one entry. Found here are over a million distinct CDR3 sequences, roughly two fifths of them singletons; the top ten hold 8.5% to 14%. About this clonotype: Its target is unknown.

V dropped 7 bases and J dropped 1; count of bases not matched to a gene: 12. The CDR3 is 17 amino acids. Germline V gives CDR1 MNHEY, CDR2 SVGEGT. The study, taken as a whole, reports: For separating ophthalmopathy from stable hyperthyroidism, a 13-signature model gave 85% to 90% sensitivity and roughly 77% specificity.

V gene TRBV6-2 or TRBV6-3 combines with J gene TRBJ2-5; 10 bases are a match to TRBD1. Sequenced input: peripheral blood or thyroid tissue (not recorded which). This TCR derives from an adult man with Graves' hyperthyroidism. DNA for the CDR3: TGTGCCAGCAAAACTACCCCCGGGACAGGGGCCCAAGAGACCCAGTACTTC. This encodes CASKTTPGTGAQETQYF.